The clone carrying this TCR beta chain is a singleton in its sample. Its antigen is not known. This sample was taken from a study of cytomegalovirus exposure and HLA in healthy donors. Study observations and caveats: With high specificity and sensitivity, the classifier reportedly diagnosed cytomegalovirus status.

Germline CDR1 SQVTM, CDR2 ANQGSEA. Unmatched junction bases numbered 6, after V lost 0 bases and J lost 14 bases. The CDR3 spans 11 residues. In the PCR, 60 Vbeta and 13 Jbeta primers were used. Profiling relied on immunoSEQ multiplex PCR, and the TCRdb table lists in-frame clones only, not all of them. This table has 150,000 to 170,000 clones, 70% to 90% appearing once. The sequence was collected from a woman aged 40-49 years in good health and CMV-seropositive. The rearrangement uses TRBV29-1 and TRBJ1-1, with TRBD1 matching 7 bases. Source material: PBMCs. CDR3 bases: TGCAGCGTTGAAGATCATGGGACAGACTTCTTT. Encoded protein: CSVEDHGTDFF. The full variable domain, in which reference TRBV29-1 and TRBJ1-1 provide the parts outside the CDR3, is SAVISQKPSRDICQRGTSLTIQCQVDSQVTMMFWYRQQPGQSLTLIATANQGSEATYESGFVIDKFPISRPNLTFSTLTVSNMSPEDSSIYLCSVEDHGTDFFGQGTRLTVV.